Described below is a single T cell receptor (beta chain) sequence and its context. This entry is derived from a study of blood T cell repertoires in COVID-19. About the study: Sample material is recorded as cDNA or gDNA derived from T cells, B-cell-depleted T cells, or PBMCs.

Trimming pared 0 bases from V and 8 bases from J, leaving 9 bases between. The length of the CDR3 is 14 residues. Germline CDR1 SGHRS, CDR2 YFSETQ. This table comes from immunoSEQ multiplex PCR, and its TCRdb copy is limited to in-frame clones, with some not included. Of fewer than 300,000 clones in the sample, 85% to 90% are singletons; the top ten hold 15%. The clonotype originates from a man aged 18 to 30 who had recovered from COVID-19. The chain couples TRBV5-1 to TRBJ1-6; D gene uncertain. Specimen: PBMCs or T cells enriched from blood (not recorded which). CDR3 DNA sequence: TGCGCCAGCAGCTTGGAGGCAGGATATTCACCCCTCCACTTT. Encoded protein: CASSLEAGYSPLHF.